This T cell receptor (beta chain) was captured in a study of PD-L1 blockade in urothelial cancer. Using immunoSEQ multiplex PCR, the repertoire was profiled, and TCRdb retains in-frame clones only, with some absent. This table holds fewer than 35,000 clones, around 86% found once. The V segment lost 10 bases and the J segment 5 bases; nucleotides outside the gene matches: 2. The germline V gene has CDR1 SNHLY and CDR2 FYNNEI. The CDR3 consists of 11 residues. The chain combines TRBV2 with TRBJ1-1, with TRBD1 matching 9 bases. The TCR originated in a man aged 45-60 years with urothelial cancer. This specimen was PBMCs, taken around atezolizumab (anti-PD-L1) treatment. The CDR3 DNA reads TGTGCCAACGGACAGGGGACTGAAGCTTTCTTT. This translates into CANGQGTEAFF.